This T cell receptor (beta chain) was retrieved from a study of monozygotic twins with inflammatory bowel disease (dated by TCRdb to between 2017 and 2020). A note on the overall study: The full study comprised 28 monozygotic twin pairs: nine German pairs (four IBD-concordant, five IBD-discordant) and 19 IBD-discordant Danish pairs. Within discordant pairs, disease-associated traits were sought mainly by comparing IBD patients with their genetically identical healthy co-twins. Each individual had, on average, about 151 000 unique TCRalpha sequences and 181 000 unique TCRbeta sequences available for analysis. Findings and caveats that apply to the study as a whole: The analysis was unable to tell different T cell subtypes apart. Compared with healthy twins, IBD patients shared fewer clonotypes with other individuals, and the difference was most pronounced in patients with signs of disease activity. Measured by the inverse Simpson index, TCRbeta repertoire diversity was lower in IBD patients than in their healthy co-twins. The results gave no support for a single strong signal or clonotype linked to IBD. Because patients were on differing immunosuppressive treatments, the repertoires may have picked up extra background noise and inter-individual variability. Repertoire similarity did not differ between concordant and discordant twins, possibly due to limited statistical power.

Libraries were prepared through 5' RACE. The input for every TCR library was around 4,000 ng of total RNA. cDNA was synthesized with SMARTScribe reverse transcriptase in eight separate reactions per sample. During cDNA synthesis, unique molecular identifiers containing a 6-nucleotide sample barcode were introduced by template switching. Amplification of TCRalpha and TCRbeta cDNA involved two nested PCRs of 16 and 9 cycles, and each PCR was followed by bead purification. Before amplification, the cDNA was treated with uracil DNA-glycosylase and purified using the QIAquick PCR purification kit. The second PCR added Illumina TruSeq-compatible adapters along with sample-specific barcodes. TapeStation and Qubit were used to check library quality and concentration, and 4 to 6.5 ng of each library went into the pool. Sequencing of the pooled libraries was done on an Illumina HiSeq2500 single-index Rapid Run using custom sequencing primers and 2 x 100 bp reads. From the authors' description of their analysis: MiGEC version 1.2.6 was used for UMI-based consensus assembly, which corrected PCR and sequencing errors. V(D)J alignment, clonotype assembly and CDR3 extraction were performed with MiXCR version 2.1.1. To normalise gene usage, clonotype sharing and MAIT/NKT TCR abundance, the top 1000, 10 000 and 20 000 clonotypes in each sample were analysed. Diversity was computed as the inverse Simpson index with the vegan R package after downsampling to 27 000 UMIs. Statistical testing used paired Mann-Whitney U tests on the discordant twin pairs and applied Benjamini-Hochberg correction for multiple testing. Through TCRdb reprocessing, the reads give one entry per CDR3 protein sequence; DNA is omitted. TCRdb, rather than the study authors, made the V and J calls. The sample's own table lists approximately 100,000 distinct CDR3 sequences. The leading ten clones occupy around 12% of the sample.

A note on this clonotype: Its cognate antigen has yet to be identified.

An approximately 2.5 ml peripheral blood sample was drawn into PAXgene tubes per donor and stored at -80°C. Without T cell sorting, total RNA was isolated from whole blood using the PAXgene blood miRNA kit on an automated QIAcube. Peripheral blood from monozygotic twin pairs, either concordant or discordant for inflammatory bowel disease, underwent deep TCRalpha and TCRbeta repertoire profiling that used unique molecular barcoding. Smoking habits were recorded for all twin pairs, with individuals classified as current, former or never smokers. CDR1 and CDR2 (SEHNR, FQNEAQ) derive from the germline V gene (reference sequence). Inclusive of the bounding cysteine and phenylalanine, the CDR3 is 14 residues long. DNA is not on record.

The TCR was taken from a human donor with ulcerative colitis or Crohn's disease, or a healthy co-twin of an affected twin (not recorded which). The chain is assembled from TRBV7-9 and TRBJ2-7; TCRdb picks TRBD1, but there is no DNA to check that call. The sample taken for sequencing was blood. The CDR3 has the sequence CASSSRTGGYEQYF.